The 10 T cell receptor beta chains below all came from one sample that was sequenced in a study of blood T cell repertoires in COVID-19 (TCRdb year 2020). The library was produced with the immunoSEQ multiplex PCR assay. In its TCRdb copy, this immuneACCESS table keeps in-frame sequences only and misses some clones. Where compared with another copy, unresolved V genes explain less than half of these, and the others have no known cause. Across this sample there are about 480,000 clones, with approximately 90% seen only once. The ten largest clones capture over 1.5% of the sample. The sequenced material came from PBMCs or T cells enriched from blood (not recorded which). These receptors were collected from a woman between 35 and 50 years old who had recovered from COVID-19.

The gene calls are TRBV10-3 and TRBJ2-7, with D perhaps TRBD2 (6 bases). The CDR3 covers 15 residues. V was trimmed by 3 bases and J by 2 bases, leaving 14 bases between them. Per the germline V gene, CDR1 is ENHRY and CDR2 is SYGVKD. CDR3 nucleotides: TGTGCCATCAGTGACGGGAGTAAAATTACCTACGAGCAGTACTTC. This sequence encodes CAISDGSKITYEQYF.

The gene calls are TRBV5-1 and TRBJ2-7, with 7 bases that match TRBD2. V trimming: 1 base; J trimming: 2 bases; junction bases outside the gene matches: 9. CDR1 is SGHRS and CDR2 is YFSETQ in the germline V gene. The CDR3 runs 16 residues. CDR3: CASSLQPSGDPYEQYF. In DNA, the CDR3 is TGCGCCAGCAGCTTGCAGCCTAGCGGAGACCCCTACGAGCAGTACTTC.

This clone was seen once. The chain carries TRBV5-1 and TRBJ2-5, with 11 bases aligning to TRBD2. J was trimmed by 1 base and V by 4 bases; bases with no gene match: 9. The CDR3 has 17 residues. Germline values: CDR1 SGHRS, CDR2 YFSETQ. The CDR3 DNA is TGCGCCAGCAGCGCCTTGACTAGCGGGAAACCCCAAGAGACCCAGTACTTC. It specifies CASSALTSGKPQETQYF.

The CDR3 DNA reads as TGTGCCAGCAGCCGTGGGGGGGAACAGCATTTT. It codes for CASSRGGEQHF. The chain combines TRBV12-3 or TRBV12-4 with TRBJ1-5; possible D gene TRBD1, 5 bases. The CDR3 sequence is 11 residues long. Trimming removed 6 bases from V and 13 bases from J, with 13 bases in between.

This sequence joins TRBV6-5 and TRBJ1-4; 9 bases align to TRBD1. The germline gives CDR1 MNHEY, CDR2 SVGAGI. The CDR3 sequence is 15 residues long. J gave up 4 bases and V 2 bases, and 2 bases lay outside the gene matches. The chain's CDR3 is CASSYRDRDNEKLFF. The CDR3, as DNA: TGTGCCAGCAGTTACAGGGACAGGGATAATGAAAAACTGTTTTTT.

Only a few counts were recorded for this clone. The chain employs TRBV7-8 and TRBJ2-7; D remains ambiguous. V was clipped by 6 bases and J by 6 bases, with 9 bases between them. The CDR3 is 11 amino acids. Germline V gene data show CDR1 as SGHVS and CDR2 as FQNEAQ. In DNA form, the CDR3 reads TGTGCCAGCAGTCCTCACAGCGAGCAGTACTTC. Protein: CASSPHSEQYF.

The chain links TRBV24-1 to TRBJ2-1; D not certain. The V end was cut by 3 bases, the J end by 12 bases, with 8 bases between. The CDR3 spans 11 residues. Germline CDR1 reads KGHDR; CDR2 reads SFDVKD. The CDR3 DNA is TGTGCCACCAGTGATGGCGGTCCGCAGTTCTTC. Protein sequence: CATSDGGPQFF.

This clone was detected only once. The chain has TRBV20-1 and TRBJ1-1; TRBD1 aligns across 8 bases. V shed 3 bases, J shed 5 bases, and the junction held 14 bases outside the gene matches. This CDR3 is built from 16 residues. The germline V gene has CDR1 DFQATT and CDR2 SNEGSKA (reference sequence). The CDR3 sequence is CSASARQQGGRTEAFF. The DNA for the CDR3 is TGCAGTGCTAGTGCTCGACAACAGGGGGGGAGGACTGAAGCTTTCTTT.

This chain connects TRBV6-5 to TRBJ2-1; a possible D gene is TRBD1 (6 bases). V lost 1 base to trimming and J lost 9 bases, with 10 bases between them. CDR3 size: 13 residues. Germline-derived CDR1 and CDR2 are MNHEY and SVGAGI. CDR3: CASSYLQGSEQFF. The CDR3 coding sequence is TGTGCCAGCAGTTACTTACAGGGTAGTGAGCAGTTCTTC.

CDR3 region: CASSMGQGKGDTQYF. The DNA of the CDR3 is TGTGCCAGTAGTATGGGCCAGGGGAAAGGAGATACGCAGTATTTT. The J gene is TRBJ2-3, the V gene TRBV19, with D perhaps matching TRBD1 (6 bases). This CDR3 region has 15 residues. From germline, CDR1 is LNHDA and CDR2 SQIVND (reference sequence). Trimming shortened V by 3 bases and J by 5 bases, and 15 bases separated the two germline ends.